The present TCR beta chain was sequenced within a study of CD8 T cells in ankylosing spondylitis. Broader study findings: Significantly higher representation of disease-linked clones was reported for matched ankylosing spondylitis synovial fluid. There was a TCR beta motif, made of several highly homologous variants, that appeared characteristic of ankylosing spondylitis blood. Certain motif variants had earlier been reported in reactive arthritis synovial fluid and blood.

Using its own MiXCR run on the 5' RACE reads, TCRdb lists one record per CDR3 protein. The sample lists 250,000 to 350,000 distinct CDR3 sequences; 15% to 20% were seen once. The CDR3 is 13 amino acids. J gave up 5 bases and V 7 bases, and 6 bases lay outside the gene matches. Germline CDR1 reads SEHNR; CDR2 reads FQNEAQ (reference sequence). On this clonotype: Its antigen is not identified.

This sequence was found in a male donor with ankylosing spondylitis or in good health (not recorded which). Input material: blood, either unsorted or a sorted T cell fraction (not recorded which). The chain carries TRBV7-9 and TRBJ2-7; 9 positions match TRBD1. The CDR3 DNA is TGTGCCAGCACCCAGACAGGGGGAAACGAGCAGTACGTC. Translation: CASTQTGGNEQYV.